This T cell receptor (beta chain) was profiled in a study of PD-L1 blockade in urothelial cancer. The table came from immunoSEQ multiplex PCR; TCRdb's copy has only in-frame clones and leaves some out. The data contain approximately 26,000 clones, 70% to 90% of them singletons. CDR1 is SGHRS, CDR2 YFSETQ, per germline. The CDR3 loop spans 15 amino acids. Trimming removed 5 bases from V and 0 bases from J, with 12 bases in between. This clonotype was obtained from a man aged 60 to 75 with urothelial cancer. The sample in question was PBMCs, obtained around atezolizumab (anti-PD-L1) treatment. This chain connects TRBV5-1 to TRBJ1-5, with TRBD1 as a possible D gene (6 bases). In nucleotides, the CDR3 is TGCGCCAGCAGTTGGGACAACTTTAGCAATCAGCCCCAGCATTTT. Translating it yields CASSWDNFSNQPQHF.